The 21 T cell receptor beta chains below come from one sample, sequenced in a study of technical replicates of blood from a few donors. Only in-frame clones appear in the TCRdb table, and some are missing; sequencing was by immunoSEQ multiplex PCR. The sample consists of about 60,000 clones, approximately 86% of them appearing once. Material: PBMCs. The receptors were gathered from a human donor in good health. Some clones in this sample may be carry-over from other donors' samples.

Only a few counts were recorded for this clone. The chain employs TRBV6-1 and TRBJ1-1, with 9 bases fitting TRBD1. V was pared by 1 base and J by 5 bases, with 8 bases of the junction left unmatched. The CDR3 is 16 residues long. The germline V gene has CDR1 MNHNS and CDR2 SASEGT. CDR3 sequence (DNA): TGTGCCAGCAGTGAAGGGGCGGGACAGGGTTGGACTGAAGCTTTCTTT. This sequence encodes CASSEGAGQGWTEAFF.

The chain is built from TRBV19 and TRBJ2-7, with TRBD2 identical over 13 bases. CDR1 is LNHDA and CDR2 is SQIVND in the germline V gene (reference sequence). This CDR3 has 15 amino acids. The ends lost 7 bases at V and 7 bases at J; junction bases unmatched: 10. CDR3 in amino acids: CASTPRLAGGEEQYF. The DNA for the CDR3 is TGTGCCAGTACCCCTCGACTAGCGGGAGGCGAAGAGCAGTACTTC.

This chain connects TRBV6-5 to TRBJ2-7; 9 nucleotides align to TRBD1. The germline CDR1 and CDR2 sequences are MNHEY and SVGAGI. Losses at the gene ends were 6 bases for V and 3 bases for J; bases not matched to a gene: 6. The CDR3 contains 14 residues. The CDR3, as DNA: TGTGCCAGCAGGGGGACAGGGCATGGCTACGAGCAGTACTTC. It encodes CASRGTGHGYEQYF.

This clone was seen only once. The chain couples TRBV9 to TRBJ2-3, with 9 nucleotides matching TRBD1. J gave up 2 bases and V 3 bases, and 7 bases lay outside the gene matches. The germline V gene has CDR1 SGDLS and CDR2 YYNGEE. This CDR3 has 16 amino acids. The CDR3 coding sequence is TGTGCCAGCAGCGGAAAACAGGGGGCCCTCACAGATACGCAGTATTTT. Translated: CASSGKQGALTDTQYF.

This rearrangement joins TRBV7-2 to TRBJ2-7, with 9 bases identical to TRBD2. The CDR3 sequence is 15 residues long. The J segment lost 2 bases and the V segment lost 1 base, leaving 3 bases of the junction unmatched. Germline V gene lookup returns CDR1 SGHTA and CDR2 FQGNSA. The DNA for the CDR3 is TGTGCCAGCAGCTTAGAAGCGGGAGGACCCTACGAGCAGTACTTC. This sequence encodes CASSLEAGGPYEQYF.

The chain employs TRBV7-9 and TRBJ2-7; D gene uncertain. Trimming took 0 bases from V and 1 from J, leaving 10 bases between them. Germline values: CDR1 SEHNR, CDR2 FQNEAQ (reference sequence). The CDR3 is 15 amino acids. The CDR3 reads CASSLASVLSYEQYF. In nucleotides, the CDR3 is TGTGCCAGCAGCTTAGCGTCAGTCTTGTCCTACGAGCAGTACTTC.

This clone appeared once. J is TRBJ1-4 and V is TRBV11-2; D call uncertain. Germline V CDR1 and CDR2: SGHAT, FQNNGV. The CDR3 totals 14 residues. The ends were cut back, 5 bases at V and 3 bases at J, with 10 bases in the middle. The chain's CDR3 is CASSLTGANEKLFF. In nucleotides, the CDR3 is TGTGCCAGCAGCCTGACGGGTGCTAATGAAAAACTGTTTTTT.

This sequence joins TRBV7-3 and TRBJ2-7; 8 bases fit TRBD1. The CDR3 is 15 residues long. V lost 0 bases to trimming and J lost 3 bases; unmatched junction nucleotides: 4. Germline-derived CDR1 and CDR2 are SGHTA and FQGTGA. In DNA, the CDR3 is TGTGCCAGCAGCTTAACCCGGGACAGGAACTACGAGCAGTACTTC. It is translated as CASSLTRDRNYEQYF.

The chain uses TRBV5-1 and TRBJ2-2; D is possibly TRBD1 (5 bases). The CDR3 is 15 amino acids. Trimming shortened V by 5 bases and J by 4 bases, and 15 bases separated the two germline ends. Germline V gene lookup returns CDR1 SGHRS and CDR2 YFSETQ. The DNA for the CDR3 is TGCGCCAGCAGTTTTGATAGGGGATTCACCGGGGAGCTGTTTTTT. The encoded protein is CASSFDRGFTGELFF.

The rearrangement links TRBV30 to TRBJ1-2; no firm D call. This CDR3 is 15 amino acids long. V gave up 4 bases and J gave up 2 bases, with 17 bases separating them. From germline, CDR1 is GTSNPN and CDR2 SVGIG (reference sequence). The CDR3 is CAWKSLGELNYGYTF. In nucleotides, the CDR3 is TGTGCCTGGAAGAGTCTGGGAGAGTTAAACTATGGCTACACCTTC.

The chain uses TRBV25-1 and TRBJ1-2; D is uncertain. Germline V gives CDR1 MGHDK, CDR2 SYGVNS. The length of the CDR3 is 15 residues. V was shortened by 4 bases and J by 6 bases, with 18 bases between the two germline ends. The CDR3 nucleotides read TGTGCCAGCAGTGCCGCGGATCCAGTTTTCAATGGCTACACCTTC. Its protein product is CASSAADPVFNGYTF.

The chain employs TRBV9 and TRBJ2-7, with TRBD1 matching 10 bases. V gave up 3 bases and J gave up 5 bases; unmatched junction bases: 11. This CDR3 has 16 residues. Germline V gene sequence: CDR1 SGDLS, CDR2 YYNGEE. The CDR3 region is CASSGNYRDRGNEQYF. In DNA, the CDR3 is TGTGCCAGCAGCGGAAACTACCGGGACAGGGGTAACGAGCAGTACTTC.

The chain links TRBV7-2 to TRBJ1-6, with 10 bases aligning to TRBD1. Germline V gene data show CDR1 as SGHTA and CDR2 as FQGNSA. Trimming cost V 6 bases and J 8 bases; bases outside gene matches: 7. The CDR3 totals 15 residues. The CDR3 coding sequence is TGTGCCAGCAGGGGGAGGACAGGGGGGCATTCACCCCTCCACTTT. It is translated as CASRGRTGGHSPLHF.

The chain is built from TRBV10-3 and TRBJ2-7; tentative D call: TRBD1 (6 bases). Germline-derived CDR1 and CDR2 are ENHRY and SYGVKD. The CDR3 totals 15 residues. Trimming took off 2 bases at V and 3 bases at J, with 14 bases between the two ends. CDR3 sequence reads: CAISEDRIPNYEQYF. The CDR3 DNA follows: TGTGCCATCAGTGAGGACAGGATCCCCAACTACGAGCAGTACTTC.

The chain combines TRBV4-1 with TRBJ1-5; D gene uncertain. Germline CDR1 and CDR2: MGHRA and YSYEKL. Deletions cut 2 bases from V and 4 bases from J, with 9 bases between. This CDR3 comprises 14 residues. This CDR3 reads CASSQLVTNQPQHF. The DNA for the CDR3 is TGCGCCAGCAGCCAACTAGTTACGAATCAGCCCCAGCATTTT.

This clone occurred once. The chain links TRBV30 to TRBJ2-1, with 13 bases matching TRBD2. The CDR3 contains 13 residues. V trimming: 2 bases; J trimming: 10 bases; junction bases outside the gene matches: 2. Germline CDR1 GTSNPN, CDR2 SVGIG (reference sequence). CDR3 loop: CAWSRLAGGEQFF. Here the CDR3 DNA reads TGTGCCTGGAGTAGACTAGCGGGAGGAGAGCAGTTCTTC. The full variable domain, in which reference TRBV30 and TRBJ2-1 provide the parts outside the CDR3, is SQTIHQWPATLVQPVGSPLSLECTVEGTSNPNLYWYRQAAGRGLQLLFYSVGIGQISSEVPQNLSASRPQDRQFILSSKKLLLSDSGFYLCAWSRLAGGEQFFGPGTRLTVL.

V gene TRBV9 combines with J gene TRBJ2-3; TRBD1 matches at 7 bases. The V gene end was trimmed by 6 bases and the J gene end by 11 bases; junction bases not matched to a gene: 6. This CDR3 is built from 11 residues. CDR1 is SGDLS, CDR2 YYNGEE, per germline. The CDR3 sequence is CASTAGTVQYF. CDR3 nucleotide sequence: TGTGCCAGCACCGCCGGGACAGTGCAGTATTTT.

This clone was seen a handful of times. The chain has TRBV30 and TRBJ1-1, with TRBD1 identical over 8 bases. From germline, CDR1 is GTSNPN and CDR2 SVGIG (reference sequence). The V gene end was trimmed by 4 bases and the J gene end by 1 base; junction bases not matched to a gene: 5. The CDR3 contains 14 residues. The DNA for the CDR3 is TGTGCCTGGACAGGGGGCTTAGCGAACACTGAAGCTTTCTTT. Translation gives CAWTGGLANTEAFF.

This chain links TRBV9 with TRBJ2-5; D possibly corresponds to TRBD2 (6 bases). V lost 3 bases and J lost 1, with 13 bases in between. The V gene's germline CDR1 is SGDLS and CDR2 YYNGEE. This CDR3 has 15 residues. CDR3 DNA sequence: TGTGCCAGCAGCGGTAAGGGGACTTCCCAAGAGACCCAGTACTTC. This sequence encodes CASSGKGTSQETQYF.

The chain joins TRBV30 to TRBJ1-4; weak D call: TRBD1 (6 bases). In germline, CDR1 is GTSNPN, CDR2 SVGIG (reference sequence). CDR3 length: 14 amino acids. V lost 0 bases and J 5 bases, leaving 10 bases between the germline ends. Here the CDR3 reads CAWSVGHANEKLFF. The DNA for the CDR3 is TGTGCCTGGAGTGTGGGACATGCGAATGAAAAACTGTTTTTT.

The V gene is TRBV5-1, the J gene TRBJ2-5, with D perhaps matching TRBD1 (6 bases). Germline CDR1 SGHRS, CDR2 YFSETQ. V lost 4 bases to trimming and J lost 1 base, with 11 bases between them. This CDR3 has 14 residues. The DNA for the CDR3 is TGCGCCAGCAGCACAGGGACCCCCCAAGAGACCCAGTACTTC. This gives the protein CASSTGTPQETQYF. The full variable domain, with the rest looked up from reference TRBV5-1 and TRBJ2-5, is KAGVTQTPRYLIKTRGQQVTLSCSPISGHRSVSWYQQTPGQGLQFLFEYFSETQRNKGNFPGRFSGRQFSNSRSEMNVSTLELGDSALYLCASSTGTPQETQYFGPGTRLLVL.